This paragraph covers one T cell receptor beta chain sequence. Antigen specificity is unknown. This sample stems from a study of T cell responses to AZD1222 COVID-19 vaccine. The CDR3 has 15 amino acids. Trimming pared 5 bases from V and 0 bases from J, leaving 11 bases between. Germline CDR1 reads MNHEY; CDR2 reads SVGAGI. Sequenced by immunoSEQ multiplex PCR; TCRdb stores in-frame clones only, minus some. This table has about 130,000 clones, about 94% appearing once. Study findings and constraints: Donors in the cohort were predominantly white British and more often female, and clonal diversity was possibly underestimated.

The material sequenced was peripheral blood, taken on day 0 of AZD1222 vaccination. This receptor was taken from an adult in good health. The V and J genes are TRBV6-5 and TRBJ1-5; D gene uncertain. CDR3 loop: CASSPTPYSNQPQHF. CDR3 coding DNA: TGTGCCAGCAGTCCGACCCCTTATAGCAATCAGCCCCAGCATTTT.